This TCR beta chain emerged from a study of OX40 agonist ivuxolimab in advanced cancers. Sequencing used immunoSEQ multiplex PCR; TCRdb keeps in-frame clones, though not all of them. The sample holds around 57,000 clones; 75% to 90% are singletons and the top ten take over 1%. The CDR3 is 13 amino acids. V lost 7 bases, J lost 4 bases, and 11 bases lay in between. Germline values: CDR1 SQVTM, CDR2 ANQGSEA. Study-wide results and limits: Dosing at 0.1 to 3.0 mg/kg was accompanied by clonal expansion of CD4+ and CD8+ blood T cells by week 6.

In the case of this clone: The antigen remains undetermined.

The TCR was taken from an adult with an advanced solid tumor such as melanoma, head and neck, liver or kidney cancer. This material consisted of CD4+ or CD8+ T cells sorted from blood, taken in a trial of the OX40 agonist ivuxolimab. This chain uses TRBV29-1 with TRBJ1-6; possibly TRBD1 for D (6 bases). The CDR3 spells CSATDSYNSPLHF. For the CDR3, the DNA is TGCAGCGCTACGGACAGTTATAATTCACCCCTCCACTTT. The whole variable domain, remainder taken from reference TRBV29-1 and TRBJ1-6, is SAVISQKPSRDICQRGTSLTIQCQVDSQVTMMFWYRQQPGQSLTLIATANQGSEATYESGFVIDKFPISRPNLTFSTLTVSNMSPEDSSIYLCSATDSYNSPLHFGNGTRLTVT.